This is a list of T cell receptor beta chains from one sample in a study of T cell responses to AZD1222 COVID-19 vaccine. Repertoires were generated with immunoSEQ multiplex PCR, while TCRdb's copy carries only in-frame clones and drops some. The sample consists of more than 95,000 clones, 75% to 90% of them appearing once. This specimen was peripheral blood, taken on day 0 of AZD1222 vaccination. Receptors were obtained from an adult in good health. CDR3s include the opening cysteine and the closing phenylalanine or tryptophan. D genes are given only for firm matches. Only some rows state a clone size, as once, few, many or a class for expanded clones.

clone size	J gene	D gene	V gene	CDR3 DNA	CDR3 protein
.	TRBJ2-7	TRBD1	TRBV5-1	TGCGCCAGCAGTTCGACAGGGGGCCTGCGCGAGCAGTACTTC	CASSSTGGLREQYF
.	TRBJ1-6	.	TRBV28	TGTGCCAGCAGTTTAACAGACTCTTTCCACCTCCACTTT	CASSLTDSFHLHF
.	TRBJ2-1	TRBD1	TRBV5-8	TGTGCCAGCAGCCCACCGAGGGACAGCTCCTACAATGAGCAGTTCTTC	CASSPPRDSSYNEQFF
few	TRBJ1-2	.	TRBV11-2	TGTGCCAGCAGCTTAGGGGGCCGACAGAGAGGGAACTATGGCTACACCTTC	CASSLGGRQRGNYGYTF
.	TRBJ2-1	TRBD2	TRBV3-1/TRBV3-2	TGTGCCAGCAGCCAAGTAGCGGGGGGTGAGCAGTTCTTC	CASSQVAGGEQFF
.	TRBJ1-2	.	TRBV6-2/TRBV6-3	TGTGCCAGCAGTTACCCCCAAGAGGGGAGGTATGGCTACACCTTC	CASSYPQEGRYGYTF
.	TRBJ2-1	TRBD2	TRBV27	TGTGCCAGCAGTTTGGGTGCTAGCGGGGGGGCAAGCGCGCAGTTCTTC	CASSLGASGGASAQFF
.	TRBJ2-1	.	TRBV27	TGTGCCAGCAGTTGGATGGGGGCGGGGTACAATGAGCAGTTCTTC	CASSWMGAGYNEQFF
.	TRBJ1-1	.	TRBV7-2	TGTGCCAGCAGCTTAGACTTCCAGGGGCGGGCTTTCTTT	CASSLDFQGRAFF
.	TRBJ2-7	.	TRBV5-6	TGTGCCAGCAGCTTCAGGGGGGGGCGGCACGAGCAGTACTTC	CASSFRGGRHEQYF
.	TRBJ2-1	.	TRBV20-1	TGCAGTGCTAGTATGGCTAGCTCCTACAATGAGCAGTTCTTC	CSASMASSYNEQFF
once	TRBJ1-1	TRBD1	TRBV28	TGTGCCAGCAGGTCATCCAGGGGGCCAGTGACTGAAGCTTTCTTT	CASRSSRGPVTEAFF
.	TRBJ1-2	.	TRBV30	TGTGCCTGGACCTTTTACTCTAACTATGGCTACACCTTC	CAWTFYSNYGYTF
.	TRBJ1-1	.	TRBV13	TGTGCCAGCAGCTTAGGCCAATGGACGGTTATGAACACTGAAGCTTTCTTT	CASSLGQWTVMNTEAFF
.	TRBJ1-6	.	TRBV12-5	TGTGCTAGTGGGGGCGGACAGATTAATTCACCCCTCCACTTT	CASGGGQINSPLHF
.	TRBJ1-1	.	TRBV6-2/TRBV6-3	TGTGCCAGCAGTTACGTATTAGGGGGACTACCTGAAGCTTTCTTT	CASSYVLGGLPEAFF
.	TRBJ2-7	TRBD2	TRBV5-1	TGCGCCAGCAGTTCTAGCGGGTCCTACGAGCAGTACTTC	CASSSSGSYEQYF
once	TRBJ1-1	.	TRBV11-1	TGTGCCAGCAGCCAGGGGATGGCTTATGAAGCTTTCTTT	CASSQGMAYEAFF
.	TRBJ2-7	TRBD2	TRBV28	TGTGCCAGCGCGGGGGGGCAGGGATCCTACGAGCAGTACTTC	CASAGGQGSYEQYF
.	TRBJ2-3	.	TRBV5-1	TGCGCCAGCAGCTCCCAAGGAGATACGCAGTATTTT	CASSSQGDTQYF
.	TRBJ1-6	.	TRBV4-2	TGTGCCAGCAGCCAAGACCTTGGGCCACCCCTCCACTTT	CASSQDLGPPLHF
.	TRBJ2-3	TRBD2	TRBV5-4	TGTGCCAGCAGTTCGACTAGCGGGAGCACAGATACGCAGTATTTT	CASSSTSGSTDTQYF
.	TRBJ2-2	TRBD2	TRBV3-1/TRBV3-2	TGTGCCAGCAGCCGTGGGACTAGCGGGAATGTCGGGGAGCTGTTTTTT	CASSRGTSGNVGELFF
.	TRBJ1-4	.	TRBV12-5	TGTGCTAGTGGTTTGGCCGGGACGCCTGGGGAAAAACTGTTTTTT	CASGLAGTPGEKLFF
.	TRBJ2-5	.	TRBV11-2	TGTGCCAGCAGCTTTGCAGCAGGAGGGGAGACCCAGTACTTC	CASSFAAGGETQYF
.	TRBJ2-7	.	TRBV25-1	TGTGCCAGCAGGGAAAACAGGGAGTACGAGCAGTACTTC	CASRENREYEQYF
few	TRBJ1-2	.	TRBV19	TGTGCCAGTAGTATATCAGGGACCCCTGGCTACACCTTC	CASSISGTPGYTF
.	TRBJ1-6	.	TRBV3-1/TRBV3-2	TGTGCCAGCAGCAAAGAGGGTGTCACGGCGTATAATTCACCCCTCCACTTT	CASSKEGVTAYNSPLHF
once	TRBJ1-2	.	TRBV21-1	TGTGCCAGCAGCAAAGGTAGGCCTTATGGCTACACCTTC	CASSKGRPYGYTF
.	TRBJ1-3	.	TRBV19	TGTGCCAGTAGTATGGGTCCAGGCACTGAAAACACCATATATTTT	CASSMGPGTENTIYF
.	TRBJ2-3	.	TRBV6-5	TGTGCCAGCAGTTATAGTGTTGTGGATACGCAGTATTTT	CASSYSVVDTQYF
.	TRBJ1-5	.	TRBV4-2	TGTGCCAGCAGCCAACGGACAGATAGCAATCAGCCCCAGCATTTT	CASSQRTDSNQPQHF
.	TRBJ2-1	.	TRBV18	TGTGCCAGCTCATCCTTGGGACTTCTGAGCTCCTACAATGAGCAGTTCTTC	CASSSLGLLSSYNEQFF
.	TRBJ1-5	.	TRBV2	TGTGCCAGCAGTAATACCGGGACCAATCAGCCCCAGCATTTT	CASSNTGTNQPQHF
once	TRBJ1-5	.	TRBV6-5	TGTGCCAGCAGCCAGGCGCGGGGGACTAATCAGCCCCAGCATTTT	CASSQARGTNQPQHF
.	TRBJ2-1	.	TRBV7-6	TGTGCCAGCAGCTTAGCGGAAGGCCTGGAGAGGGAGCAGTTCTTC	CASSLAEGLEREQFF
.	TRBJ1-5	.	TRBV5-1	TGCGCCAGCAGCTTGCTGGGTTTGAGTGGACAGCCCCAGCATTTT	CASSLLGLSGQPQHF
few	TRBJ1-2	.	TRBV7-6	TGTGCCAGCAGCTCCTCGCCCCAGTTTTCCTATGGCTACACCTTC	CASSSSPQFSYGYTF
.	TRBJ1-6	.	TRBV6-2/TRBV6-3	TGTGCCAGCAGTTATCTAGGTGGGGCTGATTCACCCCTCCACTTT	CASSYLGGADSPLHF
.	TRBJ1-2	.	TRBV6-5	TGTGCCAGCAGGGAGGCAGGGCATGGCTACACCTTC	CASREAGHGYTF
.	TRBJ2-2	TRBD2	TRBV6-5	TGTGCCAGCACCCTAGGGACTAGCGGGATTGGGGAGCTGTTTTTT	CASTLGTSGIGELFF
.	TRBJ2-1	.	TRBV9	TGTGCCAGCAGCGTAGAGGATGAGCAGTTCTTC	CASSVEDEQFF
.	TRBJ1-5	.	TRBV4-1	TGCGCCAGCAGCCAAGAAGAGGGATTTAGCAATCAGCCCCAGCATTTT	CASSQEEGFSNQPQHF
.	TRBJ2-2	TRBD2	TRBV18	TGTGCCAGCTCACCGACTAGCGGGAGTTCCGGGGAGCTGTTTTTT	CASSPTSGSSGELFF
.	TRBJ2-2	TRBD1	TRBV2	TGTGCCAGCAGTCGGGGACAGAACGGGGAGCTGTTTTTT	CASSRGQNGELFF
.	TRBJ1-1	.	TRBV6-4	TGTGCCAGCAGGAAACAGCCGAACACTGAAGCTTTCTTT	CASRKQPNTEAFF
.	TRBJ1-3	.	TRBV3-1/TRBV3-2	TGTGCCAGCAGCCAAGCGGGAGCTGGAAACACCATATATTTT	CASSQAGAGNTIYF
.	TRBJ1-6	.	TRBV19	TGTGCCAGTAGCCTCAGGGGATCCTATAATTCACCCCTCCACTTT	CASSLRGSYNSPLHF